The text below deals with one T cell receptor beta chain. Germline V lookup: CDR1 MNHEY, CDR2 SMNVEV (reference sequence). CDR3 length: 13 amino acids. Trimming took 0 bases from V and 7 from J, leaving 9 bases between them. The sample belongs to a study of blood T cell repertoires in COVID-19. Whole-study context: Donors in the United States, Italy and Spain gave samples during acute or convalescent COVID-19. From T cells, B-cell-depleted T cells, or PBMCs came the material, which was cDNA or gDNA.

Assignments of participants to cohorts depended upon their own reported clinical history. As processed by the authors: Estimated nucleated cell counts came from reference gene primer amplification. Clones were sequenced by immunoSEQ multiplex PCR, and TCRdb holds only the in-frame ones, with some missing. The V and J calls and clone size were taken over from that table, and D and trimming were inferred from the DNA. The top ten clones hold around 8.9% of a sample with over 250,000 clones, 80% to 90% of them seen once. The specimen was PBMCs or T cells enriched from blood (not recorded which). This receptor was obtained from a woman between 18 and 29 years old who had recovered from COVID-19. The chain has TRBV27 and TRBJ2-5; D is unresolved. CDR3 nucleotide sequence: TGTGCCAGCAGTTTATCCTCTACTCGGACCCAGTACTTC. Amino acids: CASSLSSTRTQYF.